These 4 T cell receptor beta chains were sequenced from one sample in a study of cytomegalovirus exposure and HLA in healthy donors. It was with 60 Vbeta and 13 Jbeta primers that the PCR ran. The method was immunoSEQ multiplex PCR; TCRdb's version includes in-frame clones alone and lacks a portion of them. The data contain a few hundred thousand clones, more than 60% of them singletons. The source material was PBMCs. Receptor source: a girl aged 2 to 9 in good health and CMV-seronegative.

This clone occurred a few times. The chain links TRBV6-1 to TRBJ1-2; no firm D call. Germline V gene data show CDR1 as MNHNS and CDR2 as SASEGT. The V end lost 1 base, the J end lost 8 bases, and 14 bases lay between the germline ends. The CDR3 is 14 residues long. This chain's CDR3 is CASSEVGEGNGYTF. The DNA for the CDR3 is TGTGCCAGCAGTGAAGTCGGTGAGGGTAACGGCTACACCTTC.

This chain connects TRBV6-5 to TRBJ1-6; D is unresolved. The germline V gene encodes CDR1 MNHEY and CDR2 SVGAGI. The CDR3 length is 13 residues. V was shortened by 0 bases and J by 7 bases, with 4 bases between the two germline ends. DNA for the CDR3: TGTGCCAGCAGTTACTCCGAGAATTCACCCCTCCACTTT. Its translation is CASSYSENSPLHF.

This chain links TRBV5-1 with TRBJ2-7; D may be TRBD2 (6 bases). The CDR3 loop spans 14 amino acids. The V end lost 3 bases, the J end lost 6 bases, and 16 bases lay between the germline ends. Per germline, CDR1 SGHRS and CDR2 YFSETQ. The CDR3: CASSSTTWEVEQYF. The CDR3 DNA reads as TGCGCCAGCAGCTCTACTACCTGGGAGGTCGAGCAGTACTTC.

This clone was observed a handful of times. The CDR3 loop is CASTGVSEAFF. In nucleotides, the CDR3 is TGTGCCAGTACGGGGGTTTCTGAAGCTTTCTTT. The rearrangement joins TRBV6-1 to TRBJ1-1, with D possibly TRBD1 on 5 matching bases. Germline assignment: CDR1 MNHNS and CDR2 SASEGT. The CDR3 loop spans 11 amino acids. V was pared by 9 bases and J by 6 bases, with 11 bases between.